These T cell receptor beta chains were read from a single sample in a study of Graves' ophthalmopathy and Graves' hyperthyroidism. MiXCR, applied by TCRdb to the multiplex PCR reads, yields one record per CDR3 protein. The data show around 1.1 million distinct CDR3 sequences, less than 45% seen once. The sequencing sample was made of peripheral blood or thyroid tissue (not recorded which). The receptors originated from an adult man with Graves' hyperthyroidism. Both conserved end residues are part of each CDR3. A D gene is named only where the DNA matches it firmly. Some rows mark clone size as missing; the rest say once, few, many or name a class of expanded clone.

d_gene,abundance,j_gene,v_gene,CDR3aa,CDR3nt
TRBD1,-,TRBJ2-7,TRBV10-2,CASSAQQTGQGLGYEQYF,TGCGCCAGCAGTGCCCAACAAACGGGACAGGGGTTAGGTTACGAGCAGTACTTC
TRBD1,-,TRBJ2-5,TRBV19,CASMVSGQPAGEKTQYF,TGTGCCAGTATGGTATCGGGACAGCCGGCGGGCGAGAAGACCCAGTACTTC
-,few,TRBJ1-1,TRBV9,CASSVGGVNTEAFF,TGTGCCAGCAGCGTCGGGGGTGTGAACACTGAAGCTTTCTTT
-,few,TRBJ2-6,TRBV6-5,CASSYGLGTGANVLTF,TGTGCCAGCAGTTATGGGTTGGGAACTGGGGCCAACGTCCTGACTTTC
-,few,TRBJ2-7,TRBV12-3/TRBV12-4,CASSLIAGIEQYF,TGTGCCAGCAGTCTTATTGCGGGAATCGAGCAGTACTTC
TRBD2,once,TRBJ2-3,TRBV15,CATSSPLAQVKTTDTQYF,TGTGCCACCAGCAGCCCACTAGCGCAAGTTAAAACAACAGATACGCAGTATTTT
-,many,TRBJ1-5,TRBV2,CASSEVVGPGNQPQHF,-
TRBD1,-,TRBJ1-2,TRBV25-1,CASSPENRGLNMRIYGYTF,TGTGCCAGCAGTCCGGAGAACAGGGGGCTTAATATGCGGATCTATGGCTACACCTTC
-,-,TRBJ1-1,TRBV7-9,CASSFSARRNTEAFF,TGTGCCAGCAGCTTCTCCGCCAGACGGAACACTGAAGCTTTCTTT
-,many,TRBJ2-5,TRBV2,CASSKTETAYQETQYF,TGTGCCAGCAGTAAAACCGAGACGGCGTACCAAGAGACCCAGTACTTC
TRBD1,-,TRBJ2-5,TRBV29-1,CRPGTGAETQYF,TGCAGGCCCGGGACAGGAGCGGAGACCCAGTACTTC
TRBD1,few,TRBJ2-7,TRBV6-6,CASRAGGEHEQYF,TGTGCCAGCAGGGCAGGGGGCGAACACGAGCAGTACTTC
-,once,TRBJ1-2,TRBV6-5,CASRRQENYGYTF,TGTGCCAGCAGGCGACAGGAAAACTATGGCTACACCTTC
TRBD2,few,TRBJ2-7,TRBV10-3,CAISGDLAGFYEQYF,TGTGCCATCAGTGGAGATCTAGCGGGATTCTACGAGCAGTACTTC
-,few,TRBJ1-6,TRBV27,CASGLLGVDSPLHF,TGTGCCAGCGGCCTTCTGGGAGTCGATTCACCCCTCCACTTT
TRBD1,few,TRBJ1-4,TRBV12-3/TRBV12-4,CASSLAGQLNEKLFF,TGTGCCAGCAGTTTAGCGGGACAGCTAAATGAAAAACTGTTTTTT
TRBD1,many,TRBJ1-5,TRBV5-1,CASSLGTGDNQPQHF,TGCGCCAGCAGCTTGGGGACAGGGGACAATCAGCCCCAGCATTTT
-,-,TRBJ2-2,TRBV20-1,CSARYAGRGPINTGELFF,TGCAGTGCTAGATATGCGGGCAGAGGACCAATAAACACCGGGGAGCTGTTTTTC
-,-,TRBJ1-1,TRBV2,CASSVKGVAEAFF,TGTGCCAGCAGTGTAAAAGGGGTTGCTGAAGCTTTCTTT
TRBD1,-,TRBJ1-1,TRBV29-1,CSVRTHAYEQGASLAFF,TGCAGCGTTAGGACTCACGCCTACGAGCAGGGGGCGAGTTTGGCTTTCTTT
TRBD2,few,TRBJ2-7,TRBV5-1,CASSLERTSGGYEQYF,TGCGCCAGCAGCTTGGAACGGACTAGCGGGGGGTACGAGCAGTACTTC
-,few,TRBJ1-1,TRBV6-2/TRBV6-3,CASSYSGVPEAFF,TGTGCCAGCAGTTACTCAGGGGTGCCTGAAGCTTTCTTT
-,many,TRBJ2-7,TRBV25-1,CASSEPGPSYEQYF,TGTGCCAGCAGTGAACCGGGACCGAGCTACGAGCAGTACTTC
-,many,TRBJ1-1,TRBV7-2,CASSPPTPEAFF,TGTGCCAGCAGCCCCCCAACTCCTGAAGCTTTCTTT
-,-,TRBJ2-7,TRBV11-2,CASSPPVKIYEQYF,TGTGCCAGCTCACCACCGGTCAAGATCTACGAGCAGTACTTC
TRBD2,-,TRBJ2-5,TRBV9,CASSYTSVSLQETQYF,TGTGCCAGCAGCTACACTAGCGTCTCCCTCCAAGAGACCCAGTACTTC
-,once,TRBJ1-6,TRBV29-1,CSVPGGRVDSPLHF,TGCAGCGTTCCGGGGGGCAGGGTCGACTCACCCCTCCACTTT
-,few,TRBJ2-5,TRBV7-2,CASSPDVGWDSTQYF,TGTGCCAGCAGCCCCGACGTGGGTTGGGACTCGACCCAGTACTTC
-,many,TRBJ2-7,TRBV29-1,CSVEGTNEQYF,TGCAGCGTTGAAGGGACTAACGAGCAGTACTTC
-,-,TRBJ1-2,TRBV11-2,CASSSPRHYGYTF,TGCGCCAGCAGCTCCCCGAGGCACTATGGCTACACCTTC
TRBD1,many,TRBJ1-6,TRBV11-2,CASSHDRTGVNSPLHF,TGTGCCAGCAGCCACGACCGGACAGGGGTGAATTCACCCCTCCACTTT
-,few,TRBJ1-2,TRBV10-2,CASSPRMDGRGTF,TGTGCCAGCAGCCCACGGATGGATGGCCGGGGAACCTTC
-,many,TRBJ2-6,TRBV5-1,CASSSGGGLEANVLTF,TGCGCCAGCAGCTCCGGAGGCGGGCTTGAGGCCAACGTCCTGACTTTC
-,many,TRBJ2-5,TRBV12-3/TRBV12-4,CASSPSRVGSQETQYF,TGTGCCAGCAGTCCGTCGAGGGTGGGGAGTCAAGAGACCCAGTACTTC
-,once,TRBJ2-5,TRBV7-2,CASSLVSTGALQETQYF,TGTGCCAGCAGCTTAGTTTCGACGGGGGCCCTCCAAGAGACCCAGTACTTC
TRBD2,few,TRBJ2-1,TRBV10-3,CAIKQGSGIIHEQFF,TGTGCCATCAAGCAGGGTAGCGGGATAATACATGAGCAGTTCTTC
-,many,TRBJ2-6,TRBV6-1,CASSEDSSGANVLTF,TGTGCCAGCAGTGAAGACAGCTCTGGGGCCAACGTCCTGACTTTC
TRBD1,-,TRBJ2-5,TRBV5-4,CASSSDRGRYQGTQYF,TGTGCCAGCAGCTCGGACAGGGGCCGGTACCAAGGGACCCAGTACTTC
-,many,TRBJ2-2,TRBV5-1,CASSLSWGLGELFF,TGCGCCAGCAGCTTGTCTTGGGGGCTCGGGGAGCTGTTTTTT